This record looks at one T cell receptor beta chain sequence and its context. Its antigen remains unidentified. Within one base of it there is no much larger clone, and no base qualities were kept. The cohort comprised 710 or so healthy bone marrow donors. At the time of sampling, every cohort member was nominally healthy, though immune exposures that went unrecorded were likely present. The donor tested CMV seronegative, placing the donor among the 352 seronegative members of the cohort. Each donor provided a peripheral blood sample, and peripheral blood mononuclear cells were used for TCR beta sequencing. The Qiagen DNeasy Blood Extraction Kit was used to extract genomic DNA from the blood cell samples. The CDR3, from cysteine to phenylalanine, totals 15 residues. Just the 45-base CDR3 DNA is kept, in frame starting at base 1. CDR1 and CDR2, looked up from the germline V gene, are ENHRY and SYGVKD. V has 0 bases trimmed and J has 0 bases trimmed; junction bases matching no gene number 2.

This record belongs to a study of cytomegalovirus exposure and HLA in healthy donors (dated by TCRdb to 2016 to 2017). Study-wide context: According to an earlier analysis of 587 of the donors, some 170 million T cells yielded 117 million unique TCR beta sequences and about 300 Gb of sequence data. The aim of the study was to test whether cataloging public T cell receptors could identify signatures of past pathogen exposure. Rather than drawing on any new phenotypic data, the later analysis identified candidate immune exposures from TCR beta sequences and the way those sequences occurred across donors. A later analysis re-examined previously published TCR beta repertoires from several hundred donors and added high-resolution HLA genotyping to investigate patterns of TCR occurrence. Because of strong linkage in the cohort, roughly five DR-DQ haplotypes were treated as single units for association and clustering. To decide whether each TCR beta V gene segment behaved as functional or pseudogenic, an earlier analysis of some 570 of the donors relied on high-throughput TCR beta sequencing. Typing coverage varied by locus: roughly 629-640 donors for A, B, C, DRB1 and DQB1; approximately 560 for DQA1; nearly 610 for DPA1; roughly 450 for DPB1. To predict cytomegalovirus infection status, the study combined high-throughput TCR immunosequencing, statistical association of individual TCRs with disease status, and machine learning. Both class I and class II loci were covered by HLA typing, at four-digit resolution. Using immunosequencing, the study profiled T cell repertoires from around 670 subjects and related those repertoires to cytomegalovirus serostatus. An early release covering roughly 580 HLA-typed donors comprised roughly 300 gigabases of sequencing data and tens of millions of unique TCR sequences. Donor age, sex, ethnicity and CMV serostatus were compiled alongside the repertoire data. Among the roughly 400 genotyped donors, around 79% belonged to the genetic ancestry cluster associated with self-reported Caucasian donors. Every repertoire in the discovery cohort had been generated on one and the same sequencing platform. Along with the roughly 700-subject first cohort, a separate validation cohort of roughly 110 different subjects was used. In a later genetic analysis, genome-wide SNP genotypes for about 65% of the roughly 670 donors were used, and that subset was treated as a discovery cohort. Among roughly 400 genotyped donors of the cohort, an average of roughly 240,000 unique TCR beta nucleotide sequences were sequenced per donor, around 18% of them non-productive.

Receptors were amplified or captured by the immunoSEQ multiplex PCR assay. The multiplex PCR relied on a mix of 60 forward primers for TCR Vbeta segments and 13 reverse primers for TCR Jbeta segments. A multiplex PCR assay on genomic DNA amplified the CDR3 region of rearranged TCR beta genes. The Illumina HiSeq System was used to sequence the amplified TCR beta libraries as 87-base-pair reads. In the authors' own workflow: Across the 640 or so repertoires, a later analysis counted tens of millions of unique TCR beta chains, 8.5 million to 12 million of which were shared by at least two donors. Raw reads were error-corrected and collapsed into unique sequences by a nearest-neighbor algorithm in which closely related sequences were merged to remove PCR and sequencing errors. To assign V, D and J gene segments, CDR3 sequences were aligned to IMGT reference sequences. For a sequence to be retained, a match of at least six nucleotides was required to both a V gene segment and a J gene segment. Rearrangements were called productive when the CDR3 lacked stop codons and stayed in frame with V and J; all others were non-productive. Following IMGT convention, CDR3 was defined as the stretch from the second conserved V-encoded cysteine to the conserved J-encoded phenylalanine. The earlier analysis of fewer than 750 of the donors excluded sequences that lacked an unambiguous match to a single V gene segment. In an earlier analysis of 587 of the donors, a V segment was called functional when productive rearrangements were above 56.7%, and segregating when the standard deviation between donors exceeded 5%. A statistical classification framework was developed to diagnose cytomegalovirus status using the catalog of TCR beta chain sequences. V and J gene assignment, in a later analysis, came from comparing TCR nucleotide sequences with IMGT/GENE-DB human TR gene sequences. In a later analysis, CDR3 sequences and most-parsimonious VDJ recombination scenarios were assigned using the TCRdist pipeline. In a later analysis, every TCR beta chain was defined by the combination of its CDR3 amino acid sequence and its V-gene family, and reads without a unique V-gene family were dropped. A later analysis removed 550 to 700 highly shared, low-generation-probability nucleotide sequences to deal with suspected cross-contamination and a sequencing artifact. In a later analysis, a clonal expansion index was calculated for each public chain from normalized within-repertoire ranks of inferred template counts. Generation probabilities in a later analysis came from a VDJ recombination model fitted to out-of-frame rearrangements, and those results were checked against IGoR. A later analysis scored TCR-TCR, TCR-HLA and TCR-CMV co-occurrence with hypergeometric tests, applying a repertoire-size bias correction to TCR pairs. A later analysis estimated false discovery rates by permuting HLA or CMV assignments 20 times. In a later analysis, co-occurring TCRs were grouped using DBSCAN, and TCRdist sequence similarity was added for clustering within HLA-allele-positive subsets. Co-occurrence clustering excluded repertoires with fewer than 30,000 or more than 120,000 public chains, plus five with anomalous nucleotide sharing. Imported from immuneACCESS, the table was reduced by TCRdb to in-frame sequences with V and J called. These copies leave out some clones; in studies compared against another copy, an unresolved V gene accounts for under half, and the cause of the remainder is not known. V and J calls and clone size are as listed in that table; D and trimming were resolved from the DNA. Counted in this sample were 250,000 to 350,000 clones; 80% of them appeared once. Of the sample, approximately 0.3% falls within the top ten clones.

Results the study describes overall, beyond this receptor: A later genetic analysis reported fewer N-insertions in productive TCRs among donors in an Asian-associated ancestry cluster than the 666-donor mean. A later analysis found that TCR association rates varied across HLA loci, with DRB1 alleles showing the most associated TCRs and HLA-C alleles the fewest. The only immune exposure information available for the cohort was CMV serostatus. In an earlier analysis of under 600 of the donors, most TCR beta V segments were observed in productive rearrangements about 87% or about 30% of the time, broadly matching IMGT annotations. Because HLA typing was missing for some donors at each locus, association tests included only the typed subset. Linkage disequilibrium might explain the correlated functional status among segregating V segments, but an unknown experimental factor could not be ruled out. Because counts were too low, approximately 15 rarely observed V segments, including chromosome 9 orphons, were excluded from the earlier analysis of 587 of the donors. The authors suggested that the approach could potentially be extended to other disease states and immunological phenotypes. Strong co-occurrence of HLA alleles, especially DR and DQ, made assigning TCR associations to individual alleles difficult. In a later analysis, most CMV-associated TCR beta chains were found to appear HLA-restricted, with HLA associations seemingly driven largely by CMV exposure. A later analysis associated about 16,000 TCR beta sequences with specific HLA alleles at a false discovery rate of 0.05. A further reported finding was that TCR beta sequences accurately predicted the HLA-A and HLA-B alleles for most subjects in the first cohort. This cohort had only TCR beta chains sequenced, and the lack of alpha or paired-chain data limited which features could be detected. Most TCR sequences were observed very rarely across donors, whereas some public TCRs were present in many individuals. A few of the identified cytomegalovirus-associated TCR beta chains were confirmed in vitro to be specific for cytomegalovirus antigens. A group of highly shared sequence variants was considered likely to be a technical artifact of the sequencing pipeline. Some IMGT-functional V segments, including TRBV6-2 and TRBV6-3, could not be told apart with the 87-base-pair reads, so those segments were excluded. The study gave a list of 150 to 200 TCR beta chains associated with cytomegalovirus. The classifier was reported to diagnose cytomegalovirus status with high specificity and sensitivity in both the original and validation cohorts. A later genetic analysis associated a missense DCLRE1C variant with V-gene and J-gene trimming of TCR beta chains, and an independent cohort replicated the association. A later analysis found that HLA-associated TCR beta chains were more clonally expanded and had lower generation probabilities than equally common non-associated chains. In a later analysis, several top co-occurrence clusters were reported to appear linked to parvovirus B19, influenza, CMV and Epstein-Barr virus. Roughly uniform sequencing depth across donors was assumed in presence/absence analyses, although this assumption may not hold.

This TCR derives from a girl aged 2 to 10 in good health and CMV-seronegative. Sequencing was performed on PBMCs. Recombination connected TRBV10-3 to TRBJ2-7, and 7 junction bases match TRBD2. CDR3 reads: CAISESASGSYEQYF. The nucleotides are TGTGCCATCAGTGAGTCGGCTAGCGGCTCCTACGAGCAGTACTTC.